This TCR beta chain is from a study of cytomegalovirus exposure and HLA in healthy donors. Findings and caveats of the study: Among CMV-associated TCR beta chains, most appeared HLA-restricted in a later analysis. A link between a missense DCLRE1C variant and TCR beta V- and J-gene trimming emerged from a later analysis.

Concerning this clone: What it binds is not known.

PCR amplification relied on 60 Vbeta primers (plus 13 Jbeta primers). Here immunoSEQ multiplex PCR was the method, and the copy in TCRdb shows in-frame clones only, minus some. The sample consists of about 35,000 clones, 75% to 85% of them appearing once. This clonotype originated in a male donor in good health and CMV-seronegative. Input material: PBMCs.

The CDR3 bases are TGTGCCTGGAGTGGACATTACCAAGAGACCCAGTACTTC. Its protein product is CAWSGHYQETQYF. This sequence joins TRBV30 and TRBJ2-5; no clear D. Germline CDR1 GTSNPN, CDR2 SVGIG (reference sequence). The CDR3 extends over 13 amino acids. Trimming cost V 1 base and J 0 bases, with 6 bases left between them.